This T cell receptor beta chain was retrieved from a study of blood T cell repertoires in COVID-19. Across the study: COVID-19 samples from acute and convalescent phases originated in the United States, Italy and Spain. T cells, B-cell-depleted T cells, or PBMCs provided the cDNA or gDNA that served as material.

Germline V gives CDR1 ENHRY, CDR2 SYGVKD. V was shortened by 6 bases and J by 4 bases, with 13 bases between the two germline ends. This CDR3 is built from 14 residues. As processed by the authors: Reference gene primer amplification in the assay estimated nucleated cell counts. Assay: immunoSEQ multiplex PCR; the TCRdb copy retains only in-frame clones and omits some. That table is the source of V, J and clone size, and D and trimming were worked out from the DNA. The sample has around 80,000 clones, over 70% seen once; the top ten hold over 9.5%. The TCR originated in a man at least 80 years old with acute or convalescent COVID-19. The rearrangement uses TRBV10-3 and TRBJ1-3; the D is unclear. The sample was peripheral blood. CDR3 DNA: TGTGCCATCAGACCCGGACTAGGAGGAAACACCATATATTTT. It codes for CAIRPGLGGNTIYF.